This entry is about one T cell receptor (beta chain). The data are from a study of blood T cell repertoires in COVID-19. Study as a whole: The origin of the acute and convalescent COVID-19 samples was the United States, Italy and Spain.

Sequenced by immunoSEQ multiplex PCR; TCRdb stores in-frame clones only, minus some. The repertoire holds a few hundred thousand clones, with over 85% as singletons. CDR3 length: 15 amino acids. Per the germline V gene, CDR1 is ENHRY and CDR2 is SYGVKD. Trimming at V came to 3 bases and at J to 4 bases, leaving 7 bases not matched to a gene. The rearrangement links TRBV10-3 to TRBJ2-3; 7 nucleotides line up with TRBD1. Material for sequencing was PBMCs or T cells enriched from blood (not recorded which). The source of this sequence is a woman aged 25-40 years who had recovered from COVID-19. The chain's CDR3 is CAISDPTGSADTQYF. DNA for the CDR3: TGTGCCATCAGTGACCCGACAGGGTCGGCAGATACGCAGTATTTT.